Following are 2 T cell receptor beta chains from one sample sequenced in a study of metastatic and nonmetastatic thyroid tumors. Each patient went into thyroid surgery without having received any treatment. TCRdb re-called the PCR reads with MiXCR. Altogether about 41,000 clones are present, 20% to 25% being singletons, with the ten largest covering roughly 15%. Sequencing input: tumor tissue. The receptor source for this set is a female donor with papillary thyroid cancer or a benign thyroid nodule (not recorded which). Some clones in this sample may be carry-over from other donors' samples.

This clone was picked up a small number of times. The CDR3 coding sequence is TGTGCCAGCAGCCAAAGCCCGGGGAACACTGAAGCTTTCTTT. It codes for CASSQSPGNTEAFF. The J gene is TRBJ1-1, the V gene TRBV3-1; D is ambiguous. Germline CDR1 reads LGHDT; CDR2 reads YNNKEL (reference sequence). This CDR3 is built from 14 residues. V lost 2 bases to trimming and J lost 1 base, with 8 bases between them.

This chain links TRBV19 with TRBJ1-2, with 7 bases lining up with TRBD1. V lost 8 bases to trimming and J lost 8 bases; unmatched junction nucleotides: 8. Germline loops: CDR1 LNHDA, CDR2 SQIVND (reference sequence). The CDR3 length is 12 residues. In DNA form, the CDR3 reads TGTGCCAGTTCGGGGGACAGTTACGGCTACACCTTC. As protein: CASSGDSYGYTF.